This T cell receptor beta chain was sequenced for a study of blood T cell repertoires in COVID-19. About the study: Italy, Spain and the United States were the sources of the convalescent and acute COVID-19 samples. Nucleic acid was either cDNA or gDNA, and it came from T cells, B-cell-depleted T cells, or PBMCs.

There are 17 residues in the CDR3. The germline gives CDR1 SEHNR, CDR2 FQNEAQ (reference sequence). V lost 3 bases, J lost 10 bases, and 15 bases stayed unmatched. Per the original methods: It was from reference gene primer amplification that nucleated cell counts were estimated. This table comes from immunoSEQ multiplex PCR, and its TCRdb copy is limited to in-frame clones, with some not included. That table supplies the V and J calls and clone size; D and trimming were determined from the DNA. The sample records approximately 290,000 clones, about 90% being singletons. The origin of this receptor is a woman aged 25-40 years with COVID-19, enrolled during active disease. Source material: peripheral blood. The chain combines TRBV7-9 with TRBJ1-6; TRBD1 aligns across 7 bases. The CDR3 DNA reads TGTGCCAGCAGCTTCCTGGCTCGACAGGGAGAGCGGTCACCCCTCCACTTT. Amino acid sequence: CASSFLARQGERSPLHF.